The next 9 T cell receptor beta chains were all read from a single sample in a study of cytomegalovirus exposure and HLA in healthy donors (dated by TCRdb to between 2016 and 2019). Libraries came from the immunoSEQ multiplex PCR assay. A mixture of 60 forward primers for TCR Vbeta segments and 13 reverse primers for TCR Jbeta segments was used in the multiplex PCR. TCRdb carries this immuneACCESS record with in-frame sequences only. Its versions omit some clonotypes, under half of them owing to an unresolved V gene in the studies checked, with the rest unexplained. Counted in this sample were some 120,000 clones; 74% of them appeared once. The ten biggest clones cover 4% to 5.5% of the sample. Input material: PBMCs. These receptors were obtained from a man aged 25 to 45 in good health and CMV-seropositive.

Of note for this clone: One end of the junction fails to match germline, which may point to a read error. V usage is TRBV7-9 and J usage is TRBJ2-7, with D perhaps TRBD2 (5 bases). CDR1 is SEHNR and CDR2 is FQNEAQ in the germline V gene (reference sequence). This CDR3 has 13 amino acids. The CDR3 protein is CSSSHRGNYEQYF. DNA for the CDR3: TGTTCCAGCAGCCATAGAGGGAACTACGAGCAGTACTTC.

This chain joins TRBV19 and TRBJ1-1, with D uncertain. Trimming stripped 3 bases from V and 0 bases from J, with 11 bases between. The CDR3 contains 15 residues. Germline V gives CDR1 LNHDA, CDR2 SQIVND (reference sequence). CDR3 amino acids: CASSITAGMNTEAFF. CDR3 nucleotide sequence: TGTGCCAGTAGTATTACGGCCGGGATGAACACTGAAGCTTTCTTT.

This clone was seen more than once but under ten times. The rearrangement joins TRBV9 to TRBJ2-5, with 11 nucleotides matching TRBD2. The length of the CDR3 is 16 residues. Germline lookup yields CDR1 SGDLS and CDR2 YYNGEE. J gave up 2 bases and V 0 bases, and 3 bases lay outside the gene matches. CDR3 DNA sequence: TGTGCCAGCAGCGTAGGAATAGCGGGGGGGCAAGAGACCCAGTACTTC. Its protein is CASSVGIAGGQETQYF.

The sample holds a few counts of this clone. The V and J genes are TRBV7-2 and TRBJ2-3, with 9 bases that match TRBD1. With 8 bases clipped from V and 3 bases from J, the junction kept 12 bases outside the gene matches. The CDR3 loop spans 16 amino acids. Germline CDR1 is SGHTA and CDR2 is FQGNSA. The CDR3 DNA reads TGTGCCAGCGTACACAGGGGGCCACGAGAGACAGATACGCAGTATTTT. The encoded protein is CASVHRGPRETDTQYF.

CDR3 DNA sequence: TGTGCCAGCAGCACCGACAGGGGGTACGGCTACACCTTC. Its translation is CASSTDRGYGYTF. The rearrangement links TRBV11-2 to TRBJ1-2, with TRBD1 matching over 9 bases. The germline V gene encodes CDR1 SGHAT and CDR2 FQNNGV. V was pared by 5 bases and J by 8 bases, with 6 bases of the junction left unmatched. This CDR3 comprises 13 residues.

The chain carries TRBV28 and TRBJ2-3, with D maybe TRBD1 (6 bases). CDR3 length: 16 residues. Germline V gives CDR1 MDHEN, CDR2 SYDVKM. V was cut by 7 bases and J by 0 bases, with 17 bases left in between. The CDR3 loop is CASTSPGTYSTDTQYF. CDR3 coding DNA: TGTGCCAGCACCTCACCGGGGACATATAGCACAGATACGCAGTATTTT.

With regard to this clone: Germline and junction disagree at one end, which may indicate a read error. The chain combines TRBV5-4 with TRBJ1-2; tentative D call: TRBD1 (6 bases). The CDR3 extends over 14 amino acids. Per germline, CDR1 SGHNT and CDR2 YYREEE (reference sequence). The CDR3 DNA sequence: TGTGCCAGCAGCCCGGACAGTTCTAACTATGGCTACCCCTTC. This sequence encodes CASSPDSSNYGYPF. Full variable domain (missing parts from reference TRBV5-4 and TRBJ1-2): ETGVTQSPTHLIKTRGQQVTLRCSSQSGHNTVSWYQQALGQGPQFIFQYYREEENGRGNFPPRFSGLQFPNYSSELNVNALELDDSALYLCASSPDSSNYGYPFGSGTRLTVV.

This sequence joins TRBV15 and TRBJ2-6; D is perhaps TRBD2 (5 bases). Looked up from germline, CDR1 is LNHNV and CDR2 is YYDKDF (reference sequence). V lost 0 bases to trimming and J lost 0 bases, with 12 bases between them. The CDR3 is 18 amino acids. The CDR3 DNA reads TGTGCCACCAGCAGAGACCGCGACGGACTCTCTGGGGCCAACGTCCTGACTTTC. It translates to CATSRDRDGLSGANVLTF.

The chain uses TRBV5-1 and TRBJ1-6, with 12 bases lining up with TRBD1. The J segment lost 10 bases and the V segment lost 4 bases, leaving 12 bases of the junction unmatched. This CDR3 has 17 amino acids. Germline V gene sequence: CDR1 SGHRS, CDR2 YFSETQ. In DNA form, the CDR3 reads TGCGCCAGCAGCCCTATAGAGGGACAGGGGGCTGGGTCACCCCTCCACTTT. Protein product: CASSPIEGQGAGSPLHF.